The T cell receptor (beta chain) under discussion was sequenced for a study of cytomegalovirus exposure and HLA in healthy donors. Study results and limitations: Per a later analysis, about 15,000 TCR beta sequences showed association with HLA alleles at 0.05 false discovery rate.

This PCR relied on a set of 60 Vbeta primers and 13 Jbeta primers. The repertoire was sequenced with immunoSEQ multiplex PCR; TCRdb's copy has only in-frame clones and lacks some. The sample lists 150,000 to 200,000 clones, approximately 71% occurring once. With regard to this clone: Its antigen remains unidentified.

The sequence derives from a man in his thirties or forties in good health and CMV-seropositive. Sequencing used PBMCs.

This chain's CDR3 is CASSLALGVAGEYEQYF. The CDR3 bases are TGTGCCAGCAGCTTAGCACTGGGGGTAGCGGGAGAGTACGAGCAGTACTTC. The J gene is TRBJ2-5, the V gene TRBV7-2, with TRBD2 identical over 9 bases. The J call may be faulty, since TRBJ2-7 better matches the DNA end. Per germline, CDR1 SGHTA and CDR2 FQGNSA. This CDR3 is built from 17 residues.